The 17 T cell receptor beta chains below all came from one sample that was sequenced in a study of tumor and adjacent non-tumor tissue in lung cancer. A modified ARM-PCR protocol with three rounds of nested PCR amplified TCRbeta. From the multiplex PCR reads, TCRdb called clonotypes with MiXCR, one entry per CDR3 protein. The sample includes some 97,000 distinct CDR3 sequences, approximately 60% of them seen just once. The template was RNA from unsorted bulk tissue. More than 3 cm separated this lung sample from the edge of the tumor. What was sequenced was distant non-tumor lung tissue. Receptor source: a man aged 30-40 years with non-small cell lung cancer.

This clonotype has only one observation. Its ends do not fully match the called genes, so a read error is possible. In DNA, the CDR3 is TGTGCCAGCAGTTTATGGACCCCTCTCCAGAACAGCGGGGAGCTGTTTTTT. Residues: CASSLWTPLQNSGELFF. The chain combines TRBV12-3 or TRBV12-4 with TRBJ2-2; D call uncertain. The CDR3 is 17 residues long.

A note on this clonotype: A read error is possible here, since a much larger clone lies one base away. The chain joins TRBV12-3 or TRBV12-4 to TRBJ2-3; 11 bases agree with TRBD2. The CDR3 is 15 amino acids. The CDR3 sequence is CASRSLAGGTDTHYF. The CDR3 region has the DNA TGTGCCAGCAGATCTCTAGCGGGGGGCACAGATACGCATTATTTT.

With regard to this clonotype: A much larger clone sits a single nucleotide away, making a read error possible. V and J are TRBV5-1 and TRBJ2-2, with D possibly TRBD1 on 6 matching bases. This CDR3 has 15 amino acids. Trimming cost V 3 bases and J 5 bases, with 14 bases left between them. Germline V gene data show CDR1 as SGHRS and CDR2 as YFSETQ. In DNA, the CDR3 is TGCGCCAGCAGCTCGCGGAGTACAGGGACCGGGGAGCTGTTTTTT. This gives the protein CASSSRSTGTGELFF.

This clonotype turned up a few times. A much larger clone differs from this one at a single base, so this may be a read error. This rearrangement joins TRBV4-1 to TRBJ2-1; D not certain. The CDR3 totals 10 residues. Germline V gene sequence: CDR1 MGHRA, CDR2 YSYEKL. This CDR3 reads CVSKRNEQFF. Written as DNA, the CDR3 is TGCGTCAGCAAGAGGAATGAGCAGTTCTTC.

This clonotype has at least ten counts. CDR3 nucleotide sequence: TGTGCCAGCAGCTTAGAGGGCTACTATTCCTACGAGCAGTACTTC. Translating gives CASSLEGYYSYEQYF. V is TRBV7-8 and J is TRBJ2-7; unclear D gene. V was clipped by 1 base and J by 1 base, with 11 bases between them. The CDR3 runs 15 residues. Germline-derived CDR1 and CDR2 are SGHVS and FQNEAQ.

On this clonotype itself: The germline gene is not matched at one end of the junction; a read error may be the cause. The chain joins TRBV6-5 to TRBJ2-6, with TRBD2 matching 7 bases. The CDR3 has 17 residues. Germline lookup yields CDR1 MNHEY and CDR2 SVGAGI. The CDR3 reads CASSSDTLWAGVNVLTF. CDR3 nucleotide sequence: TGTGCCAGCAGTTCTGACACCTTATGGGCGGGGGTCAACGTCCTGACTTTC.

CDR3 nucleotides: TGTGCCAGCAGCTTAGCGGCGGGATCATCCGAGCAGTACTTC. Amino acid sequence: CASSLAAGSSEQYF. The chain joins TRBV11-2 to TRBJ2-7, with a weak D call TRBD2 (6 bases). The V gene's germline CDR1 is SGHAT and CDR2 FQNNGV. V was clipped by 1 base and J by 6 bases, with 13 bases between them. The CDR3 totals 14 residues.

The chain uses TRBV5-1 and TRBJ1-2; 7 nucleotides match TRBD1. The CDR3 sequence is 15 residues long. Germline V lookup: CDR1 SGHRS, CDR2 YFSETQ. The trim removed 2 bases at V and 5 bases at J, leaving 9 bases unmatched. The CDR3 sequence is CASSLEGATGYGYTF. CDR3 DNA sequence: TGCGCCAGCAGCTTAGAGGGGGCTACCGGTTATGGCTACACCTTC.

On this clonotype itself: The CDR3 does not close with the conserved phenylalanine or tryptophan, likely indicating a read error. Because the CDR3's place on the DNA is in doubt, the DNA is left out and the CDR3 is given as listed by TCRdb. Here the CDR3 reads CSAREGTGIGILAKNIQYL. The V gene is TRBV20-1, the J gene TRBJ2-4; TRBD1 is the table's D call, not checked against the DNA. Counting both end residues, the CDR3 totals 19 amino acids. Per the germline V gene, CDR1 is DFQATT and CDR2 is SNEGSKA (reference sequence).

Note on this clonotype: This likely comes from a read error, as the CDR3 has no conserved phenylalanine or tryptophan at its end. The rearrangement uses TRBV24-1 and TRBJ1-5; D may be TRBD1 (5 bases). Germline assignment: CDR1 KGHDR and CDR2 SFDVKD. The CDR3 totals 14 residues. CDR3 region: CVTSDSRQNQPQHL. The CDR3 DNA reads TGTGTCACCAGTGACTCCCGACAGAATCAGCCCCAGCATCTC.

Concerning this clonotype itself: It may be a read error: a sequence one base away is much more abundant. This rearrangement joins TRBV5-6 to TRBJ2-7; D not certain. V was clipped by 7 bases and J by 0 bases, with 11 bases between them. There are 13 residues in the CDR3. Germline CDR1 SGHDT, CDR2 YYEEEE. Written as DNA, the CDR3 is TGTGCCAGCTTCTCCCACTCCTCCTACGAGCAGTACTTC. Translated, it gives CASFSHSSYEQYF.

Turning to this clonotype: Likely a read error: the CDR3 ends without its conserved phenylalanine or tryptophan. No DNA is shown, since the ends of the CDR3 on it are uncertain; the CDR3 is the one TCRdb lists. V is TRBV21-1 and J is TRBJ2-3. TRBV21-1 is designated a pseudogene. The CDR3 adds up to 13 amino acids, both ends counted. CDR3 sequence reads: CASSKGGISLVYS.

About this clonotype itself: A much larger clone sits a single nucleotide away, making a read error possible. The chain joins TRBV4-3 to TRBJ1-5; TRBD1 is a possible D gene (5 bases). The CDR3 spans 19 residues. Germline lookup yields CDR1 LGHNA and CDR2 YSLEER. For the CDR3, the DNA is TGCGCCAGCAGCCAAGATCTCATCCGGGGCGGCTATAGCAATCACCCCCAGCATTTT. It encodes CASSQDLIRGGYSNHPQHF.

This chain connects TRBV5-6 to TRBJ2-5; D unclear. The V end was cut by 4 bases, the J end by 4 bases, with 11 bases between. The CDR3 contains 13 residues. In germline, CDR1 is SGHDT, CDR2 YYEEEE. CDR3 DNA: TGTGCCAGCAGCGACTTCTCCCGAGAGACCCAGTACTTC. The encoded protein is CASSDFSRETQYF.

A word on this clonotype: Being one base from a much bigger clone, this may be a read error. The chain recombines TRBV20-1 with TRBJ1-5; TRBD1 matches 9 bases. CDR3 length: 14 residues. Germline V gene sequence: CDR1 DFQATT, CDR2 SNEGSKA (reference sequence). V shed 7 bases and J 11 bases; nucleotides not matched to a gene: 15. The CDR3 protein is CSVQTGGGRGTQHF. CDR3 nucleotide sequence: TGCAGTGTGCAAACAGGGGGCGGAAGGGGGACCCAGCATTTT.

The rearrangement joins TRBV7-8 to TRBJ2-5; D is possibly TRBD2 (6 bases). The germline gives CDR1 SGHVS, CDR2 FQNEAQ. CDR3 length: 14 amino acids. The V gene lost 2 bases and the J gene lost 5 bases, with 12 bases spanning the gap. CDR3 sequence: CASSLLTREETQYF. The CDR3 DNA sequence: TGTGCCAGCAGCTTACTGACTAGGGAGGAGACCCAGTACTTC.

This clonotype was seen at least ten times. The chain has TRBV6-5 and TRBJ2-1; D gene uncertain. The CDR3 length is 14 residues. The germline gives CDR1 MNHEY, CDR2 SVGAGI. In nucleotides, the CDR3 is TGTGTCGTGGCCCGGGCCGATACCTACAATGAGCAGTTCTTC. The encoded protein is CVVARADTYNEQFF.